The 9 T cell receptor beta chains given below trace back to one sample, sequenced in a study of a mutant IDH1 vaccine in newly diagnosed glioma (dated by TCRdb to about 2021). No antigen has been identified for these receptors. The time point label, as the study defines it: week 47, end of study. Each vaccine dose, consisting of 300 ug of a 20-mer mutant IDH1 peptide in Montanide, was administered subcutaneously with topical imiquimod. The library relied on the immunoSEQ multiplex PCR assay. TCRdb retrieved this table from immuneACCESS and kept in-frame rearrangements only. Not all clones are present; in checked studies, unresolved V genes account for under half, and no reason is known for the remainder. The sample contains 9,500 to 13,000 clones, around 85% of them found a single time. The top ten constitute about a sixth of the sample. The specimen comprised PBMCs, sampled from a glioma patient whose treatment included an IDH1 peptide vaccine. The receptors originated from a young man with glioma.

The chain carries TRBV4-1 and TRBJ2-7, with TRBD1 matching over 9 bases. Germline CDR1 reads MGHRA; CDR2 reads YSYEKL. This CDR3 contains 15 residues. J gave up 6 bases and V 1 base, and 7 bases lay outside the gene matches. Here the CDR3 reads CASSQGDREAGEQYF. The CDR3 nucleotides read TGCGCCAGCAGCCAAGGGGACAGGGAGGCGGGCGAGCAGTACTTC.

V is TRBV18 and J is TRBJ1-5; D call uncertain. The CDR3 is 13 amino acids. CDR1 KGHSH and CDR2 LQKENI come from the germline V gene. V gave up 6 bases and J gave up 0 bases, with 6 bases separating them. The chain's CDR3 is CASSPDSNQPQHF. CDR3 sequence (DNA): TGTGCCAGCTCGCCCGATAGCAATCAGCCCCAGCATTTT.

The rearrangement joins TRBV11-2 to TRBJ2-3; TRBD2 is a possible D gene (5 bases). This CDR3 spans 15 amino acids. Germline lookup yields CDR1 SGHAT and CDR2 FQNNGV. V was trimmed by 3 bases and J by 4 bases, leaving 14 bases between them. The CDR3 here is CASSFRFGGSDTQYF. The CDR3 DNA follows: TGTGCCAGCAGCTTCCGATTCGGCGGGTCAGATACGCAGTATTTT.

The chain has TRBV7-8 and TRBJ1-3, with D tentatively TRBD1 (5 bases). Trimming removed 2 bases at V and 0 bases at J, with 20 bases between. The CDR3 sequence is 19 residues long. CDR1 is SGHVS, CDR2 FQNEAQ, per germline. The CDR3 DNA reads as TGTGCCAGCAGCTTACCGAGCTCGGGCTCAGGGCCCTCTGGAAACACCATATATTTT. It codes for CASSLPSSGSGPSGNTIYF.

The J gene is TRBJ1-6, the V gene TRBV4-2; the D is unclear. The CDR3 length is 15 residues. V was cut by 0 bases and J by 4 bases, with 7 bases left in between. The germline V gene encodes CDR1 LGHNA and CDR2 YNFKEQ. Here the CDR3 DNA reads TGTGCCAGCAGCCAAGAAACCGGGTATAATTCACCCCTCCACTTT. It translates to CASSQETGYNSPLHF.

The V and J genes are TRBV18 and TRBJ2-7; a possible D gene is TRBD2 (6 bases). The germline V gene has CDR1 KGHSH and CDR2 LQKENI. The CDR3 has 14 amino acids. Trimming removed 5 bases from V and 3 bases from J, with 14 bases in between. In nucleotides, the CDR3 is TGTGCCAGCTCATCGGGGGATTGGCGCTACGAGCAGTACTTC. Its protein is CASSSGDWRYEQYF. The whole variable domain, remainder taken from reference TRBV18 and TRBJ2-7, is NAGVMQNPRHLVRRRGQEARLRCSPMKGHSHVYWYRQLPEEGLKFMVYLQKENIIDESGMPKERFSAEFPKEGPSILRIQQVVRGDSAAYFCASSSGDWRYEQYFGPGTRLTVT.

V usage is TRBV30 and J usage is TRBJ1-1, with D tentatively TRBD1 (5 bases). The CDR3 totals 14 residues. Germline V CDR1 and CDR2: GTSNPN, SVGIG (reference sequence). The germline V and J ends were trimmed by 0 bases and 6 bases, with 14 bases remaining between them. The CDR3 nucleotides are TGTGCCTGGAGTGTCACGGGGCTTGCTGCTGAAGCTTTCTTT. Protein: CAWSVTGLAAEAFF. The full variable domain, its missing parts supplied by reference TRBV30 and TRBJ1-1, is SQTIHQWPATLVQPVGSPLSLECTVEGTSNPNLYWYRQAAGRGLQLLFYSVGIGQISSEVPQNLSASRPQDRQFILSSKKLLLSDSGFYLCAWSVTGLAAEAFFGQGTRLTVV.

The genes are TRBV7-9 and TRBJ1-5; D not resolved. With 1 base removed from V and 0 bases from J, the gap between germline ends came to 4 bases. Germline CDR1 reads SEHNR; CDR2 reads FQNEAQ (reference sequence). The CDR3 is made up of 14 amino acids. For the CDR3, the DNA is TGTGCCAGCAGCTTAGTCGGTAGCAATCAGCCCCAGCATTTT. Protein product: CASSLVGSNQPQHF.

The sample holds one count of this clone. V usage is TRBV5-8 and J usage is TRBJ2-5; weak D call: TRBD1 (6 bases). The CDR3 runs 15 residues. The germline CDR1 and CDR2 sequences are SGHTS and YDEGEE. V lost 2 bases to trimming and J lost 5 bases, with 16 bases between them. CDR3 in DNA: TGTGCCAGCAGCTTCCGACAGGCCGCGAGGGAGACCCAGTACTTC. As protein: CASSFRQAARETQYF.